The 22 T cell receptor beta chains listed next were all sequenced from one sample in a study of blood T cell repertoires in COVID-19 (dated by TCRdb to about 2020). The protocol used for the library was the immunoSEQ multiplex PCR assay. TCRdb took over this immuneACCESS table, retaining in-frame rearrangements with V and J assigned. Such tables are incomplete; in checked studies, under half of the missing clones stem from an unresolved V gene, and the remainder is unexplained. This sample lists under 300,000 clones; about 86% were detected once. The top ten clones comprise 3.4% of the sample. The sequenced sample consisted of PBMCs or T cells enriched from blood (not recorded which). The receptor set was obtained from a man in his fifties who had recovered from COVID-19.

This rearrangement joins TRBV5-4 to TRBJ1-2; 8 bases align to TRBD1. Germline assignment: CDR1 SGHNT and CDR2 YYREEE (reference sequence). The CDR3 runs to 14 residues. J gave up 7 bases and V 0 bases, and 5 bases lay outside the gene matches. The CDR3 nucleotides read TGTGCCAGCAGCTTGGGTCGGGGACAGGTTGGCTACACCTTC. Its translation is CASSLGRGQVGYTF.

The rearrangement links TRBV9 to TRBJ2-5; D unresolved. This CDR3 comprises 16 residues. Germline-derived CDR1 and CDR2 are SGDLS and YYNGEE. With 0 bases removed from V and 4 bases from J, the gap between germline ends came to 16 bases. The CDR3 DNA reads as TGTGCCAGCAGCGTAGGCGTAGAGGTACAAATAGAGACCCAGTACTTC. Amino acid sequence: CASSVGVEVQIETQYF.

CDR3 nucleotide sequence: TGCAGTGCCAGGGATCAAGCGCAGTACTTC. Protein product: CSARDQAQYF. The rearrangement links TRBV20-1 to TRBJ2-5; D might be TRBD1 (5 bases). The germline gives CDR1 DFQATT, CDR2 SNEGSKA (reference sequence). V gave up 6 bases and J gave up 11 bases, with 13 bases separating them. The CDR3 consists of 10 residues.

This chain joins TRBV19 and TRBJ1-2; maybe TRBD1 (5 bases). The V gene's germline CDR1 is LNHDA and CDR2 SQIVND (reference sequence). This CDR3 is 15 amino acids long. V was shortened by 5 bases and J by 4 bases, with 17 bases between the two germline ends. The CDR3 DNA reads TGTGCCAGTAGTCCCCGCGGGGGTCGAGGCTATGGCTACACCTTC. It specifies CASSPRGGRGYGYTF.

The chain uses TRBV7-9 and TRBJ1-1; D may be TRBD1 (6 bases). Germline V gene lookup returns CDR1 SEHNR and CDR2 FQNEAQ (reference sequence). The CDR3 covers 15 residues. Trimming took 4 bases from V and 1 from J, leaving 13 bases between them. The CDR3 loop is CASSSPGTRNTEAFF. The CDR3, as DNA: TGTGCCAGCAGCTCCCCCGGGACAAGGAACACTGAAGCTTTCTTT.

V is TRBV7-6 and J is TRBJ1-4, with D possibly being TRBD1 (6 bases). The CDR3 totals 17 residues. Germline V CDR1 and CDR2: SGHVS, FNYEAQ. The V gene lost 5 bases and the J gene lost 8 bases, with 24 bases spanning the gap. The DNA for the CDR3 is TGTGCCAGCAGCCTCCCAGGCTTTGGGGGCGAGATGGAAAAACTGTTTTTT. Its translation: CASSLPGFGGEMEKLFF.

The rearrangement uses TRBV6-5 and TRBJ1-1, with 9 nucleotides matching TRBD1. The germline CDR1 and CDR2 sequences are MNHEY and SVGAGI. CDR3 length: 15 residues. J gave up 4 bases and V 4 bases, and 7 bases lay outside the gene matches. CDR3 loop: CASSSLDRGGTEAFF. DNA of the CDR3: TGTGCCAGCAGTTCCCTGGACAGGGGAGGCACTGAAGCTTTCTTT.

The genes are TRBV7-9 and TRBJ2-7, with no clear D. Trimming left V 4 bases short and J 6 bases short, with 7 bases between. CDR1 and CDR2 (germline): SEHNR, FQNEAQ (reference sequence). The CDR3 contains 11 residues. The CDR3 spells CASSSASEQYF. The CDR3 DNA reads TGTGCCAGCAGCTCCGCGAGCGAGCAGTACTTC. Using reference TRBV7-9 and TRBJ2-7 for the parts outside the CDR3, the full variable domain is DTGVSQNPRHKITKRGQNVTFRCDPISEHNRLYWYRQTLGQGPEFLTYFQNEAQLEKSRLLSDRFSAERPKGSFSTLEIQRTEQGDSAMYLCASSSASEQYFGPGTRLTVT.

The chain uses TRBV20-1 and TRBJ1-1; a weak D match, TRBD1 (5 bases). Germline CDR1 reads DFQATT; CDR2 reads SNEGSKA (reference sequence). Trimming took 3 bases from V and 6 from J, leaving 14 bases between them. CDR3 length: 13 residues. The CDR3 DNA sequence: TGCAGTGCTAGTCAAGACGGGGGTCCTGAAGCTTTCTTT. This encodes CSASQDGGPEAFF.

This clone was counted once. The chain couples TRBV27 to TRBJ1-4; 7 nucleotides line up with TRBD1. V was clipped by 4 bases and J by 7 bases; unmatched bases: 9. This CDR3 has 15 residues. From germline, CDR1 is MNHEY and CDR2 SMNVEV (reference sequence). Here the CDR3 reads CASSSDREGREKLFF. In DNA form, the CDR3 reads TGTGCCAGCAGTTCCGACAGGGAAGGGCGTGAAAAACTGTTTTTT.

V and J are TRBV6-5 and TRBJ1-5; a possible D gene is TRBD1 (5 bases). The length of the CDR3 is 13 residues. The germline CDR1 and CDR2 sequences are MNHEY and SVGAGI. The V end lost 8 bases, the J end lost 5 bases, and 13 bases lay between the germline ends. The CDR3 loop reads CASRGGTDQPQHF. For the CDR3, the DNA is TGTGCCAGCCGCGGGGGGACGGATCAGCCCCAGCATTTT.

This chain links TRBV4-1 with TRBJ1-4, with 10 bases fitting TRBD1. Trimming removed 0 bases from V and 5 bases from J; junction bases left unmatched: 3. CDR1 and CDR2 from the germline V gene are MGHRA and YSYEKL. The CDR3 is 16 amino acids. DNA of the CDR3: TGCGCCAGCAGCCAAGATTCGGGACAGGGGAATGAAAAACTGTTTTTT. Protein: CASSQDSGQGNEKLFF.

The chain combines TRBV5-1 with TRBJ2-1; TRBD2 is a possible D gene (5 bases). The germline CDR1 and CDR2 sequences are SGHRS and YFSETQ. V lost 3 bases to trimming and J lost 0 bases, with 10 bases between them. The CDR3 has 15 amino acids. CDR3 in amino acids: CASSSGVSSYNEQFF. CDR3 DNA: TGCGCCAGCAGCTCCGGGGTAAGCTCCTACAATGAGCAGTTCTTC.

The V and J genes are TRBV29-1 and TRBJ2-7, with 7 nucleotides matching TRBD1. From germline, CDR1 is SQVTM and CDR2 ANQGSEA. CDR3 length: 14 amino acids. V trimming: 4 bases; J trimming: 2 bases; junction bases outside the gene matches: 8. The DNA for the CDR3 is TGCAGCGTTGTGGACAGGAGAGCTACCTACGAGCAGTACTTC. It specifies CSVVDRRATYEQYF.

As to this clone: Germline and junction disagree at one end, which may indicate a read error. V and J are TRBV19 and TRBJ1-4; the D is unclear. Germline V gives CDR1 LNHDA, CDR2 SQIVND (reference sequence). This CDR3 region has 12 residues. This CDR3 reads CASSRTDEKLFF. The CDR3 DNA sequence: TGTGCCAGTAGTAGAACTGATGAAAAACTGTTTTTT.

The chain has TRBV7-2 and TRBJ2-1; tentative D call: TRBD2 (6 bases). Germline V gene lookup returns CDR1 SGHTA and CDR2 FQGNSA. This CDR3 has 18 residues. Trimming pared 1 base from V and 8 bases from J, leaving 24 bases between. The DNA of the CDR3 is TGTGCCAGCAGCTTAGAGGGTTGGTTCGGGGGATTTCTGGATGAGCAGTTCTTC. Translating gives CASSLEGWFGGFLDEQFF.

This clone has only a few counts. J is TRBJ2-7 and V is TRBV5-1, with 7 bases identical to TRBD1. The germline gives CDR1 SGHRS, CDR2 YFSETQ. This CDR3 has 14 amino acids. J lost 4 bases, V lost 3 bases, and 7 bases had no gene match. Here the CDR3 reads CASSSAGTVYEQYF. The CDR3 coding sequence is TGCGCCAGCAGCTCAGCCGGGACAGTATACGAGCAGTACTTC.

This CDR3 is CASSVEQGKITEAFF. CDR3 DNA: TGTGCCAGCAGTGTGGAGCAGGGAAAGATTACTGAAGCTTTCTTT. This chain uses TRBV6-1 with TRBJ1-1; tentative D call: TRBD1 (5 bases). Germline assignment: CDR1 MNHNS and CDR2 SASEGT. The CDR3 runs 15 residues. V gave up 4 bases and J gave up 5 bases, with 17 bases separating them.

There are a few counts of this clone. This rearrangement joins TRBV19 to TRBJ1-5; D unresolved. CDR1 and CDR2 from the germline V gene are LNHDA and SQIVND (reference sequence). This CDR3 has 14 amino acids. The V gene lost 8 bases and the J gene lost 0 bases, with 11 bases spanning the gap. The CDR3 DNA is TGTGCCAGTCGCAAGGACTATAGCAATCAGCCCCAGCATTTT. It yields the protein CASRKDYSNQPQHF.

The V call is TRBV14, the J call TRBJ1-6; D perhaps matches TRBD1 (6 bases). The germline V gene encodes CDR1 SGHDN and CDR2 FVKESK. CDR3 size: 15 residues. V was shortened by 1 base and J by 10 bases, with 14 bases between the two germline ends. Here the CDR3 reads CASSQVARGRSPLHF. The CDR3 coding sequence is TGTGCCAGCAGCCAAGTTGCCAGGGGACGATCACCCCTCCACTTT.

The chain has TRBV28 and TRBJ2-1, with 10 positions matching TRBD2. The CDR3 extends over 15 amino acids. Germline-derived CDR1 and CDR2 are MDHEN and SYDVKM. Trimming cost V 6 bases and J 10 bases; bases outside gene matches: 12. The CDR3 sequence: CASSSGAGGLREQFF. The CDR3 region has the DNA TGTGCCAGCAGCTCCGGAGCGGGAGGGCTTCGAGAGCAGTTCTTC.

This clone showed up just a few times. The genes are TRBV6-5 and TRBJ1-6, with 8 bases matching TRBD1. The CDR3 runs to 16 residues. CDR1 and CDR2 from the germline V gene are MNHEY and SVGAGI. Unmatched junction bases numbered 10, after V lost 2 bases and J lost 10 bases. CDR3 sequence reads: CASSYAGQGGGSPLHF. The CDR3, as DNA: TGTGCCAGCAGTTACGCCGGACAGGGAGGAGGATCACCCCTCCACTTT.